This T cell receptor (beta chain) was identified in a study of blood T cell repertoires in COVID-19. Overall study: Samples came from the United States, Italy and Spain, spanning acute and convalescent COVID-19. From T cells, B-cell-depleted T cells, or PBMCs came the material, which was cDNA or gDNA.

CDR1 and CDR2 from the germline V gene are MNHEY and SMNVEV (reference sequence). V lost 5 bases and J lost 2, with 19 bases in between. This CDR3 region has 16 residues. In the original processing: Estimated nucleated cell counts came from reference gene primer amplification. Generated by immunoSEQ multiplex PCR, the TCRdb table keeps only in-frame clones and is missing some. V and J calls and clone size follow that table, whereas D and trimming were derived from the DNA. Of under 95,000 clones in the sample, 83% were seen once. This TCR came from a human donor in a cohort sampled during active COVID-19. Sample: peripheral blood. The V call is TRBV27, the J call TRBJ2-7, with D tentatively TRBD1 (6 bases). In DNA form, the CDR3 reads TGTGCCAGCAGTGGGGTGTTTGGACAGCCAACCTACGAGCAGTACTTC. Encoded protein: CASSGVFGQPTYEQYF.